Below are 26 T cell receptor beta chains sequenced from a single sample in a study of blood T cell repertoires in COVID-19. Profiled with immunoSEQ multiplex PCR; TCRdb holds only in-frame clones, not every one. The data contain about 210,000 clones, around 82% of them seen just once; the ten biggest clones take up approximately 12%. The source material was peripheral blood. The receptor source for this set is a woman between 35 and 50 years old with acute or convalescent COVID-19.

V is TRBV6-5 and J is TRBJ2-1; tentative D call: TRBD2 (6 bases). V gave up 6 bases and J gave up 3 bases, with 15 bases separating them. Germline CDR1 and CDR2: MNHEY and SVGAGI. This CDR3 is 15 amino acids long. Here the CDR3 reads CASRPGVGNYNEQFF. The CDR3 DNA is TGTGCCAGCAGACCGGGGGTCGGAAACTACAATGAGCAGTTCTTC.

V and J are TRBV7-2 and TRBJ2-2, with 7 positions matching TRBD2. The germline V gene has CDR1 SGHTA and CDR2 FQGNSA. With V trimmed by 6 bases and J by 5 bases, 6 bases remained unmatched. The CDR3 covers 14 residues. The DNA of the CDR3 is TGTGCCAGCAGGCGATCGGGGGGTACCGGGGAGCTGTTTTTT. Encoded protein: CASRRSGGTGELFF.

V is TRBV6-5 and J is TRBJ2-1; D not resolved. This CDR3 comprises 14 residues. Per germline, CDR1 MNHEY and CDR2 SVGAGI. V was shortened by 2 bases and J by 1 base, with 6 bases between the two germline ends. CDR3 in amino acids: CASSYERSYNEQFF. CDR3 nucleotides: TGTGCCAGCAGTTACGAGAGATCCTACAATGAGCAGTTCTTC.

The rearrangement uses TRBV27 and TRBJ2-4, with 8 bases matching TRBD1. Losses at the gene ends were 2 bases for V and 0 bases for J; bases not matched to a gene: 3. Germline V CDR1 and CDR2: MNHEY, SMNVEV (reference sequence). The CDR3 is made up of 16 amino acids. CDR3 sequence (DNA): TGTGCCAGCAGTTTAACAGGGGGGCTAGCCAAAAACATTCAGTACTTC. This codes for CASSLTGGLAKNIQYF.

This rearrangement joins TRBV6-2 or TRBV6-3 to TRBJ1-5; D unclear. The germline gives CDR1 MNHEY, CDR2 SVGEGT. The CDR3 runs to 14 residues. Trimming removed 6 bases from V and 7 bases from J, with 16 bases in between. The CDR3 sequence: CASSLGATGQPQHF. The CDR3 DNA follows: TGTGCCAGCAGCCTCGGCGCGACGGGACAGCCCCAGCATTTT.

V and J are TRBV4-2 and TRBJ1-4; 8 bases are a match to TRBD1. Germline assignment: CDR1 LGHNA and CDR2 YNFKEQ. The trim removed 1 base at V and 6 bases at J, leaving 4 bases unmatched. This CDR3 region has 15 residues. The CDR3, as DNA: TGTGCCAGCAGCCAAGGAGCAGGGGGCGATGAAAAACTGTTTTTT. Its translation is CASSQGAGGDEKLFF.

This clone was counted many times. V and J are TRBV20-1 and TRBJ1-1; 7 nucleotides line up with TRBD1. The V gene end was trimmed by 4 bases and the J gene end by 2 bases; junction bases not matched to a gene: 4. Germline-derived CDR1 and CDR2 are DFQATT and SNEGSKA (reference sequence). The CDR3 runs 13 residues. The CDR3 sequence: CSAIEGANTEAFF. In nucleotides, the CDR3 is TGCAGTGCTATTGAGGGGGCCAACACTGAAGCTTTCTTT.

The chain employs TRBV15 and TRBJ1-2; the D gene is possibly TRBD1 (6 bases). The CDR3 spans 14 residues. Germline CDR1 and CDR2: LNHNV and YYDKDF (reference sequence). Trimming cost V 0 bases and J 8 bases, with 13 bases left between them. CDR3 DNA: TGTGCCACCAGCAGAGATAAGAGACAGGAGGGCTACACCTTC. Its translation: CATSRDKRQEGYTF.

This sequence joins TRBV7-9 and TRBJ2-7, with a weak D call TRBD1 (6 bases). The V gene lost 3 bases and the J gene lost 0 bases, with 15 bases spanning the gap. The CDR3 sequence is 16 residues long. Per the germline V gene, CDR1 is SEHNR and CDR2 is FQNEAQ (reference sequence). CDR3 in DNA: TGTGCCAGCAGCTTGACCGGGACAAAAAACTCCTACGAGCAGTACTTC. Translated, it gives CASSLTGTKNSYEQYF.

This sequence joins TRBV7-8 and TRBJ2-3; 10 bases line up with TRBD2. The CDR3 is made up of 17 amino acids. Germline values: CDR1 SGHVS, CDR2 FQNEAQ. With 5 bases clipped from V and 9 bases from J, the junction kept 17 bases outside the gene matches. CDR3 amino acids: CASSGGRGLAGAITQYF. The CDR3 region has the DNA TGTGCCAGCAGCGGTGGTCGGGGCCTAGCGGGGGCTATAACGCAGTATTTT. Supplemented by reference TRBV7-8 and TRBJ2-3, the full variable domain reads GAGVSQSPRYKVAKRGQDVALRCDPISGHVSLFWYQQALGQGPEFLTYFQNEAQLDKSGLPSDRFFAERPEGSVSTLKIQRTQQEDSAVYLCASSGGRGLAGAITQYFGPGTRLTVL.

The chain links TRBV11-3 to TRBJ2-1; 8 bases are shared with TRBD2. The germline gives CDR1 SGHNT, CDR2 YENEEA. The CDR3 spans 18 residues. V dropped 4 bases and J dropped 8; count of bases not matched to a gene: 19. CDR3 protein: CASSYSPGTSLGAHEQFF. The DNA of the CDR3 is TGTGCCAGCAGCTACAGTCCCGGGACTAGTCTGGGAGCCCATGAGCAGTTCTTC.

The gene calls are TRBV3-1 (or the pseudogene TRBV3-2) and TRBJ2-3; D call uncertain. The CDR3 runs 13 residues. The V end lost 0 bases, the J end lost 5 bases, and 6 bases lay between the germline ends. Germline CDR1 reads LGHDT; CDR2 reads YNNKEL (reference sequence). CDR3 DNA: TGTGCCAGCAGCCAAGATTCAGGAGATACGCAGTATTTT. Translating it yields CASSQDSGDTQYF.

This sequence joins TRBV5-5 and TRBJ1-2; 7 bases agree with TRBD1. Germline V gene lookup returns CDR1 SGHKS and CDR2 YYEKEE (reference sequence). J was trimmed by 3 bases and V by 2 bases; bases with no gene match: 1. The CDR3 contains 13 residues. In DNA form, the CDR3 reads TGTGCCAGCAGCTTAGGGACAGACTATGGCTACACCTTC. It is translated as CASSLGTDYGYTF.

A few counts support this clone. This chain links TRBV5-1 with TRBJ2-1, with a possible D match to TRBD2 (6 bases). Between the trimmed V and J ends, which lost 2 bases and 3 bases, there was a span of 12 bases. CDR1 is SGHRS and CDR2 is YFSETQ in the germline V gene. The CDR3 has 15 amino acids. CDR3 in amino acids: CASSFGGPYYNEQFF. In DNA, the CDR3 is TGCGCCAGCAGCTTCGGGGGACCCTACTACAATGAGCAGTTCTTC.

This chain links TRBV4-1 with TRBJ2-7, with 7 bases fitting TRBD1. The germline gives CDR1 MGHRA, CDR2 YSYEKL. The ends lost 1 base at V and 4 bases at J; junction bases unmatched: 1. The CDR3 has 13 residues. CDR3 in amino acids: CASSQAQGYEQYF. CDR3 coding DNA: TGCGCCAGCAGCCAAGCACAGGGGTACGAGCAGTACTTC.

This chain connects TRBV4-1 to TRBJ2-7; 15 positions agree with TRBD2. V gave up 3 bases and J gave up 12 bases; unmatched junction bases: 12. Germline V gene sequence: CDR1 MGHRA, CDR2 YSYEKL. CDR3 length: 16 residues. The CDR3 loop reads CASSQGGLAGGYSTYF. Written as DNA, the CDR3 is TGCGCCAGCAGCCAGGGCGGACTAGCGGGGGGGTATAGCACGTACTTC.

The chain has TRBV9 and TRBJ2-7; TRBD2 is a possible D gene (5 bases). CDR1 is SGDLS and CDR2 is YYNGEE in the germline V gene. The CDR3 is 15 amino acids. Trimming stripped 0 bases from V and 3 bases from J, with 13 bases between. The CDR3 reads CASSVEASLGYEQYF. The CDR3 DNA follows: TGTGCCAGCAGCGTAGAAGCTAGCTTGGGCTACGAGCAGTACTTC.

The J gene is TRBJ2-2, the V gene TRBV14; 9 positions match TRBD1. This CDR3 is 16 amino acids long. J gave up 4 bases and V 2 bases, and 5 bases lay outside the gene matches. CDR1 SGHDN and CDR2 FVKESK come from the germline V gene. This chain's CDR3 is CASSQKDRGSTGELFF. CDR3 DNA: TGTGCCAGCAGCCAAAAGGACAGGGGTAGCACCGGGGAGCTGTTTTTT.

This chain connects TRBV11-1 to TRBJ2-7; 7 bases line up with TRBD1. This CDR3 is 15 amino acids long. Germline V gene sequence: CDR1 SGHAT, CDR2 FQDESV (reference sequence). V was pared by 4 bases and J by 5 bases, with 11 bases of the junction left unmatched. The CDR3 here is CASSSIDRVVDEQYF. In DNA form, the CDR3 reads TGTGCCAGCAGCTCAATCGACAGGGTTGTAGACGAGCAGTACTTC.

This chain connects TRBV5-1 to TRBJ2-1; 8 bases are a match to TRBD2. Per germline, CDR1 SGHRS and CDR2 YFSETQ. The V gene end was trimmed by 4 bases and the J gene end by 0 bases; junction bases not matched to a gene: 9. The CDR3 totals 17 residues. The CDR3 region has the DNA TGCGCCAGCAGCATTACCGGGACTAGGCTCTCCTACAATGAGCAGTTCTTC. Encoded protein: CASSITGTRLSYNEQFF.

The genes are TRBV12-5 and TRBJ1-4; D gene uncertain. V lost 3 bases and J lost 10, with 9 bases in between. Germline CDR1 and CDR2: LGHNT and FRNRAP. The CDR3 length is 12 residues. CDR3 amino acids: CASGFPRGKLFF. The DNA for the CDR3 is TGTGCTAGTGGTTTCCCCCGGGGAAAACTGTTTTTT.

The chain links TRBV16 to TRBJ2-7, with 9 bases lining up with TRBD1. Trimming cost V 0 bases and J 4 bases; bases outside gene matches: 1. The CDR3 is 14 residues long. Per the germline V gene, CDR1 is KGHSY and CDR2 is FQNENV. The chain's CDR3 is CASSQSGQGYEQYF. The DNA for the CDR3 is TGTGCCAGCAGCCAATCGGGACAGGGTTACGAGCAGTACTTC.

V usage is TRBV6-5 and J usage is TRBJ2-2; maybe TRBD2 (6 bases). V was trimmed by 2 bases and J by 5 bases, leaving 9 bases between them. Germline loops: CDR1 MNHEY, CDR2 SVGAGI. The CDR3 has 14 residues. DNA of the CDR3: TGTGCCAGCAGTTACCGACTAGAGACCGGGGAGCTGTTTTTT. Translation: CASSYRLETGELFF.

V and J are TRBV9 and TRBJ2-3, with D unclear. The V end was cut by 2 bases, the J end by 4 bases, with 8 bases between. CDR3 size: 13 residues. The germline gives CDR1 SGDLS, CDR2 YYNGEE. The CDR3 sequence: CASSVAQADTQYF. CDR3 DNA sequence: TGTGCCAGCAGCGTGGCACAAGCAGATACGCAGTATTTT.

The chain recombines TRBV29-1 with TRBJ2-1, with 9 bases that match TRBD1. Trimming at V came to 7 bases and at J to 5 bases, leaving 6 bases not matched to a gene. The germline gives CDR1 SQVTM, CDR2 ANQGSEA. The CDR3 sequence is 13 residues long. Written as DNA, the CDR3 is TGCAGCGCCCCGGGACAGGGAAACAATGAGCAGTTCTTC. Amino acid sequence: CSAPGQGNNEQFF.

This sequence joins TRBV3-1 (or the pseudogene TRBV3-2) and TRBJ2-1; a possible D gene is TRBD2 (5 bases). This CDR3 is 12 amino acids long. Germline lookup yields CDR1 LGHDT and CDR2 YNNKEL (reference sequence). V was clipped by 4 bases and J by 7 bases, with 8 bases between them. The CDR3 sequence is CASSRPGNEQFF. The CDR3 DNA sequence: TGTGCCAGCAGCCGGCCGGGGAATGAGCAGTTCTTC.